The TCR beta chain described here comes from a study of CD8+ T cells in alopecia areata (dated by TCRdb to 2016 to 2019). Notes on the research overall: The treated patients, all with moderate-to-severe alopecia areata, were enrolled in an open-label pilot trial of oral tofacitinib given at 5 to 10 mg twice daily. TCRbeta CDR3 regions were amplified by immunoSEQ multiplex PCR with 35 Vbeta forward and 13 Jbeta reverse primers. Scalp clonality was compared among normal scalp (n=4), patchy alopecia areata scalp (n=8), and alopecia totalis/universalis scalp (n=8). In both human patients and the C3H/HeJ mouse model, the study applied high-throughput TCRbeta sequencing to look at T cell clonal expansion in alopecia areata. Tofacitinib was administered for 6 to 18 months, and 6 months of follow-up off drug were then conducted to assess delayed response and recurrence. RNA was extracted with the PAXgene miRNA kit for fixed scalp, the miRNeasy kit for PBMCs, and the RNeasy kit for mouse skin. On the human side, TCRbeta sequencing was run on scalp tissue and on sorted CD4+ and CD8+ peripheral blood T cells from healthy controls and from alopecia areata patients with either patchy or totalis/universalis disease. The SALT score, which quantifies the percentage of affected scalp surface area, was used to measure disease severity in treated patients. Biopsies were taken from tofacitinib-treated patients at baseline and at 4 and 24 weeks of treatment, and a later scalp biopsy was taken in several of the tofacitinib-treated patients.

Preparation of the library involved the immunoSEQ multiplex PCR assay. RNA was extracted from all samples and reverse transcribed into cDNA, which served as template for TCR sequencing. First-strand cDNA was synthesized using SuperScript III with a 2:1 mix of oligo-dT and random hexamers. A synthetic immune receptor repertoire was used to gauge amplification bias, and whatever bias remained was removed computationally. As for the original processing: Raw reads were preprocessed to remove errors, and CDR3 was defined according to IMGT conventions as the region from the conserved cysteine to phenylalanine. To get clonality, Shannon entropy was normalized by log2 of the number of productive unique TCRs and the result was subtracted from 1. CD4 or CD8 identity of scalp clones was inferred by cross-referencing scalp TCRbeta sequences with sorted blood CD4 and CD8 repertoires. What TCRdb holds here is the immuneACCESS table cut down to in-frame rearrangements. Part of the clones is not present; checked against another copy, under half of the missing clones reflect an unresolved V gene, and the others are unexplained. D and trimming come from the DNA, and the V and J calls and clone size come from that table. The sample profile shows about 200,000 clones; around two fifths of them were found once. In total, the top ten clones hold 0.48% of the sample.

Taken with the paper, the label for treatment or condition translates to: oral pan-JAK inhibitor, 5-10 mg twice daily. From alopecia areata patients, peripheral blood was collected along with lesional scalp punch biopsies. After PBMCs were isolated by density centrifugation and stained for CD3, CD4 and CD8, a FACSAria was used to sort CD4+ and CD8+ T cells. Overall results and qualifications from the work: Compared with normal scalp, lesional scalp, particularly in alopecia totalis/universalis, had higher clonality and more expanded CD8+ clones, which suggests antigenic drive. During tofacitinib treatment, many expanded lesional clones stuck around in both scalp and blood, and this persistence may partly explain why relapse happens after treatment is stopped. TCR sequences shared between patients were less clear than in mice, possibly partly because of HLA diversity in the patient population. With tofacitinib, both scalp clonality and the number of expanded CD8+ clones among the top 100 scalp clones went down significantly. Because the treated cohort was small and included a single nonresponder, larger studies are needed to assess links between baseline CD8+ expansion and response. Unlike mouse skin, where gammadelta T cells dominate, normal human skin contains resident alphabeta T cells that get sequenced too, which complicates analysis of the scalp TCR repertoire.

Only a few counts were recorded for this clone. Its antigen remains undetermined. Base qualities are not provided; no much larger clone lies one nucleotide away. The TCR sequence derives from a human donor with alopecia areata. The sample in question was CD4+ T cells sorted from blood, obtained around week 34, from a patient treated with tofacitinib.

The CDR3 amino acid sequence is: CASSESASPGTDTQYF. The DNA sequence is as follows: TGCGCCAGCAGTGAGTCGGCTAGCCCCGGCACAGATACGCAGTATTTT. The chain joins TRBV10-1 to TRBJ2-3, with TRBD2 tentatively as D gene (5 bases match). Spanning cysteine to phenylalanine, the CDR3 consists of 16 amino acids. Left in the record is the CDR3 DNA by itself, 48 bases read in frame from the first base. V is cut by 0 bases and J by 1 base, and the space between the germline ends is 11 bases. Reading the germline V gene (reference sequence) gives CDR1 WNHNN and CDR2 SYGVQD.